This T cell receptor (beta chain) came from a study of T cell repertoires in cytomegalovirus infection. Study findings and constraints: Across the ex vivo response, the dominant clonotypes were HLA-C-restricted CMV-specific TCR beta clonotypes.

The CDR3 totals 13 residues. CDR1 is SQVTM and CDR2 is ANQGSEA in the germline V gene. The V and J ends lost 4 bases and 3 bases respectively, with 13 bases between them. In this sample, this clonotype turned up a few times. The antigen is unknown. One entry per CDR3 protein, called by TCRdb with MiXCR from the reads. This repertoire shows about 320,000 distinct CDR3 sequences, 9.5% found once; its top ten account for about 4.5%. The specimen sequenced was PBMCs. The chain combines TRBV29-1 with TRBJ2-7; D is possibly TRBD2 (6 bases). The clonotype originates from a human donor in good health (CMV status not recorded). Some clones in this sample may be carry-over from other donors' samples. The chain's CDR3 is CSVGAAEGYEQYF. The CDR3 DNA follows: TGCAGCGTTGGGGCCGCGGAGGGCTACGAGCAGTACTTC.